These 8 T cell receptor beta chains originate from one sample sequenced in a study of technical replicates of blood from a handful of donors. Sequenced by immunoSEQ multiplex PCR; TCRdb stores in-frame clones only, minus some. The table lists about 100,000 clones, about 96% of them singletons. The sequencing input was T cells isolated from PBMCs. Every receptor here comes from a human donor in good health.

This chain connects TRBV28 to TRBJ1-3; maybe TRBD1 (5 bases). Trimming shortened V by 6 bases and J by 0 bases, and 18 bases separated the two germline ends. Germline assignment: CDR1 MDHEN and CDR2 SYDVKM. The CDR3 length is 17 residues. In nucleotides, the CDR3 is TGTGCCAGCAGCTCACCTGAGGGACTGAACTCTGGAAACACCATATATTTT. Its protein is CASSSPEGLNSGNTIYF.

The chain couples TRBV27 to TRBJ1-1; TRBD1 is a possible D gene (5 bases). The CDR3 consists of 13 residues. The V end lost 6 bases, the J end lost 3 bases, and 11 bases lay between the germline ends. Germline CDR1 is MNHEY and CDR2 is SMNVEV (reference sequence). CDR3 loop: CASSQGLHTEAFF. CDR3 nucleotide sequence: TGTGCCAGCAGCCAGGGACTGCACACTGAAGCTTTCTTT.

This clone was seen a single time. The chain is built from TRBV28 and TRBJ1-5, with 10 bases lining up with TRBD1. Germline CDR1 MDHEN, CDR2 SYDVKM. The CDR3 extends over 15 amino acids. The J segment lost 11 bases and the V segment lost 6 bases, leaving 13 bases of the junction unmatched. The CDR3 reads CASSIWTGGDKAQHF. CDR3 sequence (DNA): TGTGCCAGCAGCATTTGGACAGGGGGTGACAAGGCCCAGCATTTT.

The V and J genes are TRBV30 and TRBJ2-7; 7 nucleotides agree with TRBD1. This CDR3 region has 12 residues. Germline V CDR1 and CDR2: GTSNPN, SVGIG (reference sequence). V shed 7 bases and J 6 bases; nucleotides not matched to a gene: 9. The CDR3 nucleotides read TGTGCCTTAGGACAGGTAGAAGTCGAGCAGTACTTC. Its protein is CALGQVEVEQYF. Based on the CDR3 plus reference TRBV30 and TRBJ2-7, the full variable domain is SQTIHQWPATLVQPVGSPLSLECTVEGTSNPNLYWYRQAAGRGLQLLFYSVGIGQISSEVPQNLSASRPQDRQFILSSKKLLLSDSGFYLCALGQVEVEQYFGPGTRLTVT.

J is TRBJ2-7 and V is TRBV11-3; tentatively, D is TRBD2 (5 bases). Trimming removed 1 base at V and 5 bases at J, with 9 bases between. This CDR3 contains 13 residues. Germline CDR1 reads SGHNT; CDR2 reads YENEEA. The CDR3 spells CASSLGGPNEQYF. The CDR3 DNA reads TGTGCCAGCAGCTTAGGAGGGCCAAACGAGCAGTACTTC.

The V gene is TRBV7-9, the J gene TRBJ1-2, with TRBD1 as a possible D gene (6 bases). The CDR3 length is 15 residues. Germline lookup yields CDR1 SEHNR and CDR2 FQNEAQ (reference sequence). V lost 3 bases, J lost 3 bases, and 14 bases lay in between. The CDR3 is CASSFGQGPHYGYTF. CDR3 sequence (DNA): TGTGCCAGCAGCTTCGGTCAGGGGCCTCACTATGGCTACACCTTC.

The chain is built from TRBV29-1 and TRBJ2-3, with TRBD1 matching 8 bases. Germline V gene sequence: CDR1 SQVTM, CDR2 ANQGSEA. The length of the CDR3 is 14 residues. V shed 8 bases, J shed 5 bases, and the junction held 12 bases outside the gene matches. The CDR3 reads CSLLSRGRVDTQYF. For the CDR3, the DNA is TGCAGCCTCCTTAGCAGGGGGCGCGTAGATACGCAGTATTTT.

This clone was counted a single time. The J gene is TRBJ2-1, the V gene TRBV7-3; D possibly corresponds to TRBD2 (6 bases). CDR3 length: 15 amino acids. The V gene's germline CDR1 is SGHTA and CDR2 FQGTGA. The V and J ends lost 3 bases and 4 bases respectively, with 13 bases between them. This chain's CDR3 is CASSLEGVGYNEQFF. For the CDR3, the DNA is TGTGCCAGCAGCTTGGAGGGAGTAGGTTACAATGAGCAGTTCTTC.